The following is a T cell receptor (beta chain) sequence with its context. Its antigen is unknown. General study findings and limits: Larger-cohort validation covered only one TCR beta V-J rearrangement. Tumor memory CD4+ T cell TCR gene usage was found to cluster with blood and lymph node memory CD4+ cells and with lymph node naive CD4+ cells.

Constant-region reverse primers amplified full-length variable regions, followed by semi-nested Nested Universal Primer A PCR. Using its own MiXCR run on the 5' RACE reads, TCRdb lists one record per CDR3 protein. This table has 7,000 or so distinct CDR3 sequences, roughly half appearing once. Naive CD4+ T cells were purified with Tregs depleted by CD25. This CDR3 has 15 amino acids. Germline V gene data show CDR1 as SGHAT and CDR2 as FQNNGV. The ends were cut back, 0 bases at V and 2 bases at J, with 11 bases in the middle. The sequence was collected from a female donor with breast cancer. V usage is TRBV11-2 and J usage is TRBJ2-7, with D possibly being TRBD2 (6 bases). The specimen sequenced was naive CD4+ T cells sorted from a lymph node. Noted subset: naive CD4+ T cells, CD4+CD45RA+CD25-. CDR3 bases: TGTGCCAGCAGCTTAGAAAGGGACTCAGCCTACGAGCAGTACTTC. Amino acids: CASSLERDSAYEQYF. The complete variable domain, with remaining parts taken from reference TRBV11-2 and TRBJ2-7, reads EAGVAQSPRYKIIEKRQSVAFWCNPISGHATLYWYQQILGQGPKLLIQFQNNGVVDDSQLPKDRFSAERLKGVDSTLKIQPAKLEDSAVYLCASSLERDSAYEQYFGPGTRLTVT.